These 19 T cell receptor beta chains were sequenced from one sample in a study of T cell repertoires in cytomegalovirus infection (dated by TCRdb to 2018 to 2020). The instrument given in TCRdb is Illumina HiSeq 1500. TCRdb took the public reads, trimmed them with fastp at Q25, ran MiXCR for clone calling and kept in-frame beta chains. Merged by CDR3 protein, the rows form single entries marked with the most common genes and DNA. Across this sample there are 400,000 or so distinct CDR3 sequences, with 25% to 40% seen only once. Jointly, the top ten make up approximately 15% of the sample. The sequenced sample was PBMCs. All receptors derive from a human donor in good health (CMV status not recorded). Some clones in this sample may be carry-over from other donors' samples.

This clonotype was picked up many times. The CDR3 loop is CSASRQRTYSNQPQHF. The CDR3 nucleotides are TGCAGTGCTAGTCGGCAGCGGACCTATAGCAATCAGCCCCAGCATTTT. V usage is TRBV20-1 and J usage is TRBJ1-5; D not resolved. Germline assignment: CDR1 DFQATT and CDR2 SNEGSKA (reference sequence). V was pared by 3 bases and J by 0 bases, with 15 bases between. This CDR3 comprises 16 residues.

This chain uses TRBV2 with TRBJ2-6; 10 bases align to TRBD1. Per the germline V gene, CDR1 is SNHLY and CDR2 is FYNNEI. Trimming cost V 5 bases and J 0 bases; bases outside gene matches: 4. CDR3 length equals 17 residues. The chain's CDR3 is CASSRDRGYSGANVLTF. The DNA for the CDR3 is TGTGCCAGCAGTCGGGACAGGGGATACTCTGGGGCCAACGTCCTGACTTTC.

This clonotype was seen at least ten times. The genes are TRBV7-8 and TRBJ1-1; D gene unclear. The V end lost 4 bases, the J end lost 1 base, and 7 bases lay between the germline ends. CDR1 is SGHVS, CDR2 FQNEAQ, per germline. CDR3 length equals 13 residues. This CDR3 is CASSSPPNTEAFF. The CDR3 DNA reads TGTGCCAGCAGCTCCCCTCCGAACACTGAAGCTTTCTTT.

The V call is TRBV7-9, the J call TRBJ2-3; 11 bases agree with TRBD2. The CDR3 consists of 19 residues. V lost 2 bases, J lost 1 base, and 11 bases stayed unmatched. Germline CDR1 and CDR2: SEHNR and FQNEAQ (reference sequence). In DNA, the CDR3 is TGTGCCAGCAGCTTAAGAGCTAGCGGGGGGACCTTTCGCACAGATACGCAGTATTTT. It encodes CASSLRASGGTFRTDTQYF.

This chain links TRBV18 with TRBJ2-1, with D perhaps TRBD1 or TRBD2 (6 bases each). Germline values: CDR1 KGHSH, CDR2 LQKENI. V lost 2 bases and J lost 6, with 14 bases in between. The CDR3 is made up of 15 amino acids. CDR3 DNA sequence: TGTGCCAGCTCACCAATGGGGGGCGAAGCCAATGAGCAGTTCTTC. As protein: CASSPMGGEANEQFF. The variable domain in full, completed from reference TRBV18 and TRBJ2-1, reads NAGVMQNPRHLVRRRGQEARLRCSPMKGHSHVYWYRQLPEEGLKFMVYLQKENIIDESGMPKERFSAEFPKEGPSILRIQQVVRGDSAAYFCASSPMGGEANEQFFGPGTRLTVL.

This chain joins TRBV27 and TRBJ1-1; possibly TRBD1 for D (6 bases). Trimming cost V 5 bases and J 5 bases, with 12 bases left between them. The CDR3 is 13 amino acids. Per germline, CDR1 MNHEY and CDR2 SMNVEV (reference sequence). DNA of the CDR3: TGTGCCAGCAGTATCCGGGACAAAACTGAAGCTTTCTTT. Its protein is CASSIRDKTEAFF.

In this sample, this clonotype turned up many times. Here the CDR3 reads CASSFLGPNTEAFF. CDR3 nucleotide sequence: TGTGCCAGCAGCTTCCTCGGACCGAACACTGAAGCTTTCTTT. The J gene is TRBJ1-1, the V gene TRBV7-9; D unclear. Germline V CDR1 and CDR2: SEHNR, FQNEAQ (reference sequence). Trimming took off 3 bases at V and 1 base at J, with 9 bases between the two ends. The CDR3 is 14 amino acids.

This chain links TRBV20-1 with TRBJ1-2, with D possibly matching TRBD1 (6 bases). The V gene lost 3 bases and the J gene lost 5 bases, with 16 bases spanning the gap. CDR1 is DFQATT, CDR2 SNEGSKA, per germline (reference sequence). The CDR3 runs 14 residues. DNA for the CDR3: TGCAGTGCTAGGGAACAGGGCCAGTGGTATGGCTACACCTTC. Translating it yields CSAREQGQWYGYTF.

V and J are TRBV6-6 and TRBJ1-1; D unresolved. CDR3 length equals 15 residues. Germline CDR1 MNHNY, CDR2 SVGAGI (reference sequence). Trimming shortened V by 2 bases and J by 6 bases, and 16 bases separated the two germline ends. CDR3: CASSYPMTSLPEAFF. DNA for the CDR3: TGTGCCAGCAGTTACCCCATGACGAGTTTGCCTGAAGCTTTCTTT.

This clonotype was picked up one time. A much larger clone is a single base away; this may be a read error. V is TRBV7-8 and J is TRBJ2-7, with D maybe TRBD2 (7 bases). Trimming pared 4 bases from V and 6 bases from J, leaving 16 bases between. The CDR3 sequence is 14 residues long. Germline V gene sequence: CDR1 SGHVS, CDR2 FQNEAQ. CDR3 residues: CASSSGGKGSEQYF. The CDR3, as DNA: TGTGCCAGCAGCTCGGGGGGCAAGGGCAGCGAGCAGTACTTC. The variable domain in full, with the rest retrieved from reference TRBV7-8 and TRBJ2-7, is GAGVSQSPRYKVAKRGQDVALRCDPISGHVSLFWYQQALGQGPEFLTYFQNEAQLDKSGLPSDRFFAERPEGSVSTLKIQRTQQEDSAVYLCASSSGGKGSEQYFGPGTRLTVT.

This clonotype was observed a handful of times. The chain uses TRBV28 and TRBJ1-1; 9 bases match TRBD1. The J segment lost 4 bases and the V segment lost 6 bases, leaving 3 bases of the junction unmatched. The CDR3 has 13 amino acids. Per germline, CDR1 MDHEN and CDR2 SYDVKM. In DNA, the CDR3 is TGTGCCAGCAGAGACAGGGGGACCACTGAAGCTTTCTTT. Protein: CASRDRGTTEAFF.

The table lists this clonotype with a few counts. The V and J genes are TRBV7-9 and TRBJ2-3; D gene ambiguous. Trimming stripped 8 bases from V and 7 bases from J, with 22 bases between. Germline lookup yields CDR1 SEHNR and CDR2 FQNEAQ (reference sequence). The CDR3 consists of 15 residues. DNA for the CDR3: TGTGCCAGCGTCCCGGGTCTAAATCCACCCCATACGCAGTATTTT. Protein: CASVPGLNPPHTQYF. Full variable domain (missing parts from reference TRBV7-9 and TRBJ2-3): DTGVSQNPRHKITKRGQNVTFRCDPISEHNRLYWYRQTLGQGPEFLTYFQNEAQLEKSRLLSDRFSAERPKGSFSTLEIQRTEQGDSAMYLCASVPGLNPPHTQYFGPGTRLTVL.

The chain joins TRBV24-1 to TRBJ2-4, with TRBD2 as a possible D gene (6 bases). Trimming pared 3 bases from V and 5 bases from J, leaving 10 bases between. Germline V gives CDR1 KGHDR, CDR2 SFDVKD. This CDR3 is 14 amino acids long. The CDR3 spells CATSDAGGENIQYF. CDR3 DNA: TGTGCCACCAGTGATGCGGGCGGGGAAAACATTCAGTACTTC.

The CDR3 bases are TGTGCCAGCAGCGTTGCCTCTAATGAGCAGTTCTTC. As protein: CASSVASNEQFF. This chain connects TRBV9 to TRBJ2-1; D is ambiguous. Per the germline V gene, CDR1 is SGDLS and CDR2 is YYNGEE. This CDR3 is 12 amino acids long. V was trimmed by 2 bases and J by 7 bases, leaving 7 bases between them.

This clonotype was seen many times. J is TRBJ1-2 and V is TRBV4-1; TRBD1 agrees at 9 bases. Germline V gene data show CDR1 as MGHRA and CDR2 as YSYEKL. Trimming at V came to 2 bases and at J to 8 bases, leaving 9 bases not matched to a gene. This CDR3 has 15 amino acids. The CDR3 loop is CASSQRTGEDRGYTF. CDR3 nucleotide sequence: TGCGCCAGCAGCCAACGGACAGGGGAGGACCGGGGCTACACCTTC.

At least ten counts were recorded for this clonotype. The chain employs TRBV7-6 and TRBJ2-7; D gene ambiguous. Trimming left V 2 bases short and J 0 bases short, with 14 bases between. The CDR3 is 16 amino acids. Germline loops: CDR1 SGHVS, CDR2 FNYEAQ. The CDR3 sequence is CASSLRQGIRSYEQYF. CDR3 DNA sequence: TGTGCCAGCAGCTTAAGACAAGGGATCCGCTCCTACGAGCAGTACTTC.

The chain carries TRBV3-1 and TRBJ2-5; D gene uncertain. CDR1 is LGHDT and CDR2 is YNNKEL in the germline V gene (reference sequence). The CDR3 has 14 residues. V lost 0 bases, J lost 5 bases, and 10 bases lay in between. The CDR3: CASSQEGIAETQYF. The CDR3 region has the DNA TGTGCCAGCAGCCAAGAGGGGATAGCTGAGACCCAGTACTTC.

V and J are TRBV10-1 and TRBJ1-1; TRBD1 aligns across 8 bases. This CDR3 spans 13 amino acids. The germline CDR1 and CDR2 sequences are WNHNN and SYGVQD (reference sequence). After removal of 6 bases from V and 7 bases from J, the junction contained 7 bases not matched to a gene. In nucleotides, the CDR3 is TGCGCCAGCAGCGGGGACAGGAGGCTTGAAGCTTTCTTT. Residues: CASSGDRRLEAFF.

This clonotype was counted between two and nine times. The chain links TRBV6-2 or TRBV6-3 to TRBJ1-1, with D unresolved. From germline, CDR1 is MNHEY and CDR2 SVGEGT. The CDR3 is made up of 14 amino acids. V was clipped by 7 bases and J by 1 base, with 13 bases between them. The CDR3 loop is CASTRASQNTEAFF. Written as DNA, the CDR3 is TGTGCCAGCACGAGGGCCAGCCAGAACACTGAAGCTTTCTTT.